This paragraph reports one T cell receptor beta chain. Its matching antigen is unknown. Deep was the level used in running the assay. Profiled with immunoSEQ multiplex PCR; TCRdb holds only in-frame clones, not every one. The table includes some 2.3 million clones, 80% to 95% detected once. The data were taken from a study of shared clonotypes between healthy human individuals. V trimming: 6 bases; J trimming: 5 bases; junction bases outside the gene matches: 6. CDR3 length: 13 amino acids. Germline V gene data show CDR1 as SNHLY and CDR2 as FYNNEI. Overall study results and limits: In the sorted subsets, rarefaction showed sequencing was incomplete despite large depth. Expectations were that clonotype sharing among donors would be affected by sequencing depth.

The rearrangement joins TRBV2 to TRBJ1-1, with 7 bases fitting TRBD1. This TCR derives from a man aged 18 to 29 in good health. Some clones in this sample may be carry-over from other donors' samples. The sample comprised naive CD4+ T cells from PBMCs. Subset defined: CD45RA+ positively selected. The CDR3 is CASSTLQGTEAFF. The CDR3 bases are TGTGCCAGCAGCACTTTACAGGGGACTGAAGCTTTCTTT.